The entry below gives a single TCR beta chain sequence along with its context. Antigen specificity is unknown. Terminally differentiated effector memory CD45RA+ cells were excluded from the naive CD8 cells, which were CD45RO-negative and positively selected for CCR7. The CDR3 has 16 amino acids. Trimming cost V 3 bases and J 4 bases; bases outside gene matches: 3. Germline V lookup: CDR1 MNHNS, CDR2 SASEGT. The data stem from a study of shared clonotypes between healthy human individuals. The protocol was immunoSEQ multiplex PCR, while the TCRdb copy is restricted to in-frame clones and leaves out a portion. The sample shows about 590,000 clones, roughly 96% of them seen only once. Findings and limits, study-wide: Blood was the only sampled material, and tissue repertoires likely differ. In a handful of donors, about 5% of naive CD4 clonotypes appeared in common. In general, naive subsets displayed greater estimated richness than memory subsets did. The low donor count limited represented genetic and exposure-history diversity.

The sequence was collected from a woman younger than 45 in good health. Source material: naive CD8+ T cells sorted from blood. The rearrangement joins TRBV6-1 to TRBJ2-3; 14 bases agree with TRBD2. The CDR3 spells CASSERLAGGPDTQYF. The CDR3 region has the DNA TGTGCCAGCAGTGAGAGACTAGCGGGAGGGCCAGATACGCAGTATTTT.